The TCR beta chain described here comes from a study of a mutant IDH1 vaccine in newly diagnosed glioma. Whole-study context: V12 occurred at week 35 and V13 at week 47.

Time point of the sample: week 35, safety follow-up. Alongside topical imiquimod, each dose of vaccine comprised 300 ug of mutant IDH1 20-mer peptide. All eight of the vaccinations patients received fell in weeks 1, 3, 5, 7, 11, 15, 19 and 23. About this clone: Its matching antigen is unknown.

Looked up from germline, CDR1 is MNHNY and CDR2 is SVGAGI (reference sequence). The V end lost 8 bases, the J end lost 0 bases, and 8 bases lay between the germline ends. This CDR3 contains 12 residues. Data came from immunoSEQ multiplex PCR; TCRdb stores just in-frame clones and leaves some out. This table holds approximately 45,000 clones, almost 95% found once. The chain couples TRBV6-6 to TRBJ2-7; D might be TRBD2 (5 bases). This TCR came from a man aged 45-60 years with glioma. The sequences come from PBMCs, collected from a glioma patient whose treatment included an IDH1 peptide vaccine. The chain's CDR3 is CASGESSYEQYF. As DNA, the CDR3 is TGTGCCAGCGGGGAGAGCTCCTACGAGCAGTACTTC.